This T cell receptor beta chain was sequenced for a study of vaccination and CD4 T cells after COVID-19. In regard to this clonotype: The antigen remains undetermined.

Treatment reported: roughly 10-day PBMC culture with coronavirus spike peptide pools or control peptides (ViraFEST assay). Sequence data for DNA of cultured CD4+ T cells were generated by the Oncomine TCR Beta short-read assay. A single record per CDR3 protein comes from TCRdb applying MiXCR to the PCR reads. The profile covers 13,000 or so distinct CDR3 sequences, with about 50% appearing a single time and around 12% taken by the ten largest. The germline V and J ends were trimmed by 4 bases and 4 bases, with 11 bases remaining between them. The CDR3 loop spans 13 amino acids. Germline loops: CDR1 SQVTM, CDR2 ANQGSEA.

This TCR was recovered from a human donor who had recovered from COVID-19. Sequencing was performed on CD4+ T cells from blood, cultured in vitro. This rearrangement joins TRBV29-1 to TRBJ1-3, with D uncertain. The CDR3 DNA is TGCAGCGTTGCTAAAGTCGGGGGAAACACCATATATTTT. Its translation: CSVAKVGGNTIYF.